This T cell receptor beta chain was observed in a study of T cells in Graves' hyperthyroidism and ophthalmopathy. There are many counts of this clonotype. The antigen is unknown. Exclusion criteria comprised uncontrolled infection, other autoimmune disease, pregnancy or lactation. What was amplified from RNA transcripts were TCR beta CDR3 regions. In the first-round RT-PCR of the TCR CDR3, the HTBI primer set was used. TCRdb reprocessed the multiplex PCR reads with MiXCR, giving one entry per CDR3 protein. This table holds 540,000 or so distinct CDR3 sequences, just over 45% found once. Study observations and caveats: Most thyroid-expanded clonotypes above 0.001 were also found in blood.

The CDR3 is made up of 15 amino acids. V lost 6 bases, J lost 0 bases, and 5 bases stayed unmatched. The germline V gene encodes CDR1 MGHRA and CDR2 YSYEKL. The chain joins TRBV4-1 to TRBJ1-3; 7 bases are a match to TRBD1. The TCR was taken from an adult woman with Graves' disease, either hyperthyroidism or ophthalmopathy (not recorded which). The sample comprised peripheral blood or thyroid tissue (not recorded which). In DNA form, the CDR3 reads TGCGCCAGCAGGACAGGGAAATTCTCTGGAAACACCATATATTTT. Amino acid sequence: CASRTGKFSGNTIYF.